These 6 T cell receptor beta chains share one sample of origin, sequenced in a study of shared clonotypes between healthy human individuals. TCRdb keeps only in-frame clones here, not all; method: immunoSEQ multiplex PCR. The sample shows about 560,000 clones, around 76% of them seen only once. Input material: PBMCs. The receptor set was obtained from a woman aged 40 to 49 in good health. Some clones in this sample may be carry-over from other donors' samples.

The V and J genes are TRBV30 and TRBJ1-4; D is unclear. CDR1 is GTSNPN and CDR2 is SVGIG in the germline V gene (reference sequence). Trimming shortened V by 1 base and J by 10 bases, and 16 bases separated the two germline ends. The CDR3 consists of 14 residues. The CDR3 DNA is TGTGCCTGGAGTGGGTCCGTGGCCGGTCCAAAACTGTTTTTT. This gives the protein CAWSGSVAGPKLFF.

The chain is built from TRBV7-2 and TRBJ2-7, with TRBD2 matching 13 bases. This CDR3 is built from 16 residues. Trimming took 2 bases from V and 3 from J; bases not matched to a gene: 4. The germline gives CDR1 SGHTA, CDR2 FQGNSA. Here the CDR3 reads CASSLSRTSGSYEQYF. The CDR3, as DNA: TGTGCCAGCAGCTTATCACGGACTAGCGGGAGCTACGAGCAGTACTTC. Looking up the rest from reference TRBV7-2 and TRBJ2-7 gives the full variable domain: GAGVSQSPSNKVTEKGKDVELRCDPISGHTALYWYRQSLGQGLEFLIYFQGNSAPDKSGLPSDRFSAERTGGSVSTLTIQRTQQEDSAVYLCASSLSRTSGSYEQYFGPGTRLTVT.

The chain links TRBV5-1 to TRBJ2-5, with D possibly being TRBD2 (6 bases). Near its end, the DNA agrees better with TRBJ2-7, so the J call may be wrong. This CDR3 contains 14 residues. Germline CDR1 and CDR2: SGHRS and YFSETQ. The CDR3 protein is CASRPLPGVYEQYF. The CDR3 nucleotides read TGCGCCAGCCGCCCCCTGCCGGGGGTCTACGAGCAGTACTTC.

The J gene is TRBJ1-3, the V gene TRBV5-3; no firm D call. TRBV5-3 is an open reading frame, and its role is uncertain. This CDR3 spans 15 amino acids. Trimming pared 1 base from V and 0 bases from J, leaving 8 bases between. The CDR3 sequence is CARSLRRSSGNTIYF. DNA of the CDR3: TGTGCCAGAAGCTTGAGGCGGAGCTCTGGAAACACCATATATTTT.

The chain combines TRBV19 with TRBJ2-5, with D tentatively TRBD1 (6 bases). The germline CDR1 and CDR2 sequences are LNHDA and SQIVND (reference sequence). V was pared by 1 base and J by 4 bases, with 13 bases between. There are 15 residues in the CDR3. CDR3 sequence: CASSIAGQGGETQYF. The CDR3 region has the DNA TGTGCCAGTAGTATAGCCGGTCAAGGGGGAGAGACCCAGTACTTC. The whole variable domain, filled in from reference TRBV19 and TRBJ2-5, reads DGGITQSPKYLFRKEGQNVTLSCEQNLNHDAMYWYRQDPGQGLRLIYYSQIVNDFQKGDIAEGYSVSREKKESFPLTVTSAQKNPTAFYLCASSIAGQGGETQYFGPGTRLLVL.

Remarks on this clone: A much larger clone sits a single nucleotide away, making a read error possible. This sequence joins TRBV7-3 and TRBJ1-1; D unresolved. V was pared by 5 bases and J by 0 bases, with 7 bases between. The CDR3 totals 13 residues. Germline lookup yields CDR1 SGHTA and CDR2 FQGTGA. CDR3 residues: CASSALVNTEAFF. CDR3 nucleotide sequence: TGTGCCAGCAGCGCCCTCGTGAACACTGAAGCTTTCTTT.